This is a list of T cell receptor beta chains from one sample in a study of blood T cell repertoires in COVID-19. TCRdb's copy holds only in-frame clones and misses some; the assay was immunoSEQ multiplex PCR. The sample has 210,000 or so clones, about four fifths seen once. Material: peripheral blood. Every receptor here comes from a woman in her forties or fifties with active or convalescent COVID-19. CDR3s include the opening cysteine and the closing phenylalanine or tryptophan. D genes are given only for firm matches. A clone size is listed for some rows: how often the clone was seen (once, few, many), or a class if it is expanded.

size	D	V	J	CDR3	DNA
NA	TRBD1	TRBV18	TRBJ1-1	CASSATGDTEAFF	TGTGCCAGCTCAGCGACAGGGGACACTGAAGCTTTCTTT
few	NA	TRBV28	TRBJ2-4	CASSHRDRGKNIQYF	TGTGCCAGCAGTCACAGGGATCGCGGCAAAAACATTCAGTACTTC
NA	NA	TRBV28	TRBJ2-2	CASSSRGELFF	TGTGCCAGCAGTTCTCGGGGGGAGCTGTTTTTT
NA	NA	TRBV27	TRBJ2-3	CARTTRQELSDTQYF	TGTGCCAGGACGACCCGACAGGAGCTCTCAGATACGCAGTATTTT
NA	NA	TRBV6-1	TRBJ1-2	CASSEAGSNYGYTF	TGTGCCAGCAGTGAAGCGGGCAGTAACTATGGCTACACCTTC
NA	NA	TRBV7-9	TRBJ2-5	CASSLASSGTQYF	TGTGCCAGCAGCTTAGCGAGCTCCGGGACCCAGTACTTC
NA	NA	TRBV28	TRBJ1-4	CATSPDRTESEKLFF	TGTGCCACGAGCCCCGACAGGACGGAGAGTGAAAAACTGTTTTTT
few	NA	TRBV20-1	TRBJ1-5	CSASSHSVYSNQPQHF	TGCAGTGCTAGTTCGCATTCGGTTTATAGCAATCAGCCCCAGCATTTT
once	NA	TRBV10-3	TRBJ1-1	CAIRGLEGNTEAFF	TGTGCCATCAGGGGACTTGAGGGAAACACTGAAGCTTTCTTT
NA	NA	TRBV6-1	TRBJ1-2	CASSDRAIGGYTF	TGTGCCAGCAGTGACAGGGCCATAGGTGGCTACACCTTC
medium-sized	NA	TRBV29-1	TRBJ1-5	CSITMDSSNQPQHF	TGCAGCATCACAATGGACAGCTCCAATCAGCCCCAGCATTTT
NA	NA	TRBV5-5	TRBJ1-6	CASSRGGSAQGSPLHF	TGTGCCAGCAGCCGGGGAGGATCGGCCCAAGGTTCGCCCCTCCACTTT
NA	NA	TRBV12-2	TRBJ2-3	CASRLEEWVGVGALYTDTQYF	NA
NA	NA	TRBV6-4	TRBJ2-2	CASSDSIVGELFF	TGTGCCAGCAGTGACTCAATCGTCGGGGAGCTGTTTTTT
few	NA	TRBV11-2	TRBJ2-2	CASSLRGLNTGELFF	TGTGCCAGCAGCTTACGAGGACTCAACACCGGGGAGCTGTTTTTT
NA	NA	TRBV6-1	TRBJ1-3	CASSEQGVISSGNTIYF	TGTGCCAGCAGTGAACAAGGAGTCATTAGCTCTGGAAACACCATATATTTT
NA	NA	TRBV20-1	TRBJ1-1	CSARSFTEAFF	TGCAGTGCTAGGAGCTTCACTGAAGCTTTCTTT
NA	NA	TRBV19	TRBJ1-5	CASRSGARDSNQPQHF	TGTGCCAGTAGGTCAGGGGCCCGGGATAGCAATCAGCCCCAGCATTTT
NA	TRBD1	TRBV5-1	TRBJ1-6	CASSLQGGPNSPLHF	TGCGCCAGCAGCTTACAGGGGGGCCCGAATTCACCCCTCCACTTT
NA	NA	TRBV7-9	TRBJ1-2	CASSLVTGNYGYTF	TGTGCCAGCAGCTTAGTAACAGGGAACTATGGCTACACCTTC
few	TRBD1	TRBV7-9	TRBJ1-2	CASSFDRGNYGYTF	TGTGCCAGCAGCTTTGACAGGGGAAACTATGGCTACACCTTC
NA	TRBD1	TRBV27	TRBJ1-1	CASKTGGLTEAFF	TGTGCCAGCAAGACAGGGGGCTTGACTGAAGCTTTCTTT
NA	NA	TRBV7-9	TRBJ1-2	CASSSQGDGYTF	TGTGCCAGCAGCTCTCAGGGTGATGGCTACACCTTC
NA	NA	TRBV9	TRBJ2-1	CASSVATSVADLYNEQFF	TGTGCCAGCAGCGTAGCTACTTCTGTAGCGGACCTTTACAATGAGCAGTTCTTC
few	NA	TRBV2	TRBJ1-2	CASSESSGYGYTF	TGTGCCAGCAGTGAATCAAGCGGCTATGGCTACACCTTC
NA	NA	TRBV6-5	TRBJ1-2	CASSYSRKDSNYGYTF	TGTGCCAGCAGTTACTCCCGTAAGGACAGCAACTATGGCTACACCTTC
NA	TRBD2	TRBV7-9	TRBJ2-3	CASSVQAGGGDTQYF	TGTGCCAGCAGCGTTCAAGCGGGAGGCGGGGATACGCAGTATTTT
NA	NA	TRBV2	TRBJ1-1	CASNRGQGRYTEAFF	TGTGCCAGCAACCGAGGGCAGGGGCGGTACACTGAAGCTTTCTTT
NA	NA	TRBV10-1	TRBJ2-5	CASSDGGAGPKQETQYF	TGCGCCAGCAGTGATGGAGGAGCGGGCCCTAAACAAGAGACCCAGTACTTC
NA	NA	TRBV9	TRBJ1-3	CASSEWGAGNTIYF	TGTGCCAGCAGCGAGTGGGGGGCTGGAAACACCATATATTTT
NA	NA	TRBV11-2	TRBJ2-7	CASSLEGRGGGRNEQYF	TGTGCCAGCAGCTTAGAGGGGAGGGGGGGAGGGAGAAACGAGCAGTACTTC
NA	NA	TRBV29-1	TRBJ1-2	CSVDFLYGYTF	TGCAGCGTTGATTTCCTCTATGGCTACACCTTC
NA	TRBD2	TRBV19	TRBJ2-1	CASSMPRGTSGSHEQFF	TGTGCCAGTAGTATGCCCCGGGGGACTAGCGGGAGTCATGAGCAGTTCTTC
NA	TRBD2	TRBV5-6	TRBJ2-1	CASSLGGSGEQFF	TGTGCCAGCAGCCTGGGAGGGAGCGGTGAGCAGTTCTTC
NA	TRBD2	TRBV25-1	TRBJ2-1	CASSELAGGPYNEQFF	TGTGCCAGCAGTGAACTAGCGGGAGGGCCCTACAATGAGCAGTTCTTC
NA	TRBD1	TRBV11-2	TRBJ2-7	CASSRNRGRSYEQYF	TGTGCCAGCAGCCGTAACAGGGGGCGATCCTACGAGCAGTACTTC
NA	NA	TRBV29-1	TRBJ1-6	CSVGRAPYNSPLHF	TGCAGCGTTGGGAGGGCTCCTTATAATTCACCCCTCCACTTT
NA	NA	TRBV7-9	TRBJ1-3	CASSLLKQGMGGNTIYF	TGTGCCAGCAGCTTACTCAAACAGGGAATGGGTGGAAACACCATATATTTT
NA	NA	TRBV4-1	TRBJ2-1	CATIFHNEQFF	TGCGCCACCATTTTTCACAATGAGCAGTTCTTC
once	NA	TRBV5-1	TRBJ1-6	CASRGEVPGDSPLHF	TGCGCCAGCAGGGGGGAAGTTCCAGGGGATTCACCCCTCCACTTT
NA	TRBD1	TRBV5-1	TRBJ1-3	CASSLGGQGFRNTIYF	TGCGCCAGCAGCTTGGGTGGACAGGGCTTTAGAAACACCATATATTTT
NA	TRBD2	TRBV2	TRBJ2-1	CASSEHRSLGGGESGRAEIVEQFF	TGTGCCAGCAGTGAACACCGTAGTCTAGGAGGTGGGGAGAGCGGGAGGGCCGAGATAGTTGAGCAGTTCTTC
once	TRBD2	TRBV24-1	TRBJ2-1	CATSDPRPGLGYNEQFF	TGTGCCACCAGTGATCCTAGGCCGGGACTAGGCTACAATGAGCAGTTCTTC
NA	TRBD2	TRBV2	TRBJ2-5	CASSGTSAQETQYF	TGTGCCAGCAGTGGGACTAGCGCACAAGAGACCCAGTACTTC
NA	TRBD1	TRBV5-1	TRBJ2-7	CASSHNPGGYEQYF	TGCGCCAGCAGCCATAACCCAGGGGGTTACGAGCAGTACTTC
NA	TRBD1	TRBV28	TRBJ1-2	CASRTTGARGYTF	TGTGCCAGCAGGACTACAGGGGCGCGGGGCTACACCTTC
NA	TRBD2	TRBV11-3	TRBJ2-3	CASSTERGGDTQYF	TGTGCCAGCAGCACCGAGCGGGGGGGAGATACGCAGTATTTT
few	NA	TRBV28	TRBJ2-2	CASSSWGAGTGELFF	TGTGCCAGCAGTTCATGGGGGGCCGGGACCGGGGAGCTGTTTTTT
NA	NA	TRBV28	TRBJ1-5	CASSSPVRGLRNQPQHF	TGTGCCAGCAGTTCCCCCGTTCGGGGTTTACGCAATCAGCCCCAGCATTTT
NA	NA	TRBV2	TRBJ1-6	CASRGSNSPLHF	TGTGCCAGTCGGGGTTCTAATTCACCCCTCCACTTT
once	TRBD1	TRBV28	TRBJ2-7	CASSLGTAYEQYF	TGTGCCAGCAGTCTAGGGACAGCCTACGAGCAGTACTTC
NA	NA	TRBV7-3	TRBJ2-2	CASSLDRPGELFF	TGTGCCAGCAGCCTAGACAGGCCCGGGGAGCTGTTTTTT
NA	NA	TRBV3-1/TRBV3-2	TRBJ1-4	CASSQRGTNEKLFF	TGTGCCAGCAGCCAACGGGGAACTAATGAAAAACTGTTTTTT